Below, 8 T cell receptor beta chains from the same sample are listed, as sequenced in a study of OX40 agonist ivuxolimab in advanced cancers. The method was immunoSEQ multiplex PCR; TCRdb's version includes in-frame clones alone and lacks a portion of them. The data show 70,000 or so clones, around 88% seen once. The sample consisted of CD4+ or CD8+ T cells sorted from blood, taken in a trial of the OX40 agonist ivuxolimab. The receptors here all came from an adult with an advanced solid tumor such as melanoma, head and neck, liver or kidney cancer.

This sequence joins TRBV19 and TRBJ2-3; TRBD1 or TRBD2 may be the D gene (5 bases each). CDR1 is LNHDA, CDR2 SQIVND, per germline (reference sequence). This CDR3 contains 14 residues. Trimming took 5 bases from V and 0 from J, leaving 9 bases between them. The CDR3 DNA reads TGTGCCAGTAGTGACGGGGCAAGCACAGATACGCAGTATTTT. Protein: CASSDGASTDTQYF.

The chain uses TRBV10-3 and TRBJ2-1; 12 bases fit TRBD2. Trimming took 10 bases from V and 7 from J; bases not matched to a gene: 8. The CDR3 is 14 amino acids. CDR1 ENHRY and CDR2 SYGVKD come from the germline V gene. This chain's CDR3 is CATQLAGGLNEQFF. CDR3 in DNA: TGTGCCACCCAACTAGCGGGGGGCCTTAATGAGCAGTTCTTC.

The gene calls are TRBV5-1 and TRBJ2-5, with unresolved D. CDR1 is SGHRS, CDR2 YFSETQ, per germline. The V end was cut by 3 bases, the J end by 5 bases, with 8 bases between. The CDR3 length is 12 residues. The CDR3 DNA sequence: TGCGCCAGCAGCTCAACTGGGGAGACCCAGTACTTC. Translating gives CASSSTGETQYF. The full variable domain, rest sourced from reference TRBV5-1 and TRBJ2-5, is KAGVTQTPRYLIKTRGQQVTLSCSPISGHRSVSWYQQTPGQGLQFLFEYFSETQRNKGNFPGRFSGRQFSNSRSEMNVSTLELGDSALYLCASSSTGETQYFGPGTRLLVL.

The chain carries TRBV25-1 and TRBJ2-7, with D possibly matching TRBD2 (5 bases). Between the trimmed V and J ends, which lost 3 bases and 0 bases, there was a span of 9 bases. CDR1 and CDR2 from the germline V gene are MGHDK and SYGVNS. The CDR3 extends over 14 amino acids. For the CDR3, the DNA is TGTGCCAGCAGTGACGGAGGTCCCTCCTACGAGCAGTACTTC. Its protein is CASSDGGPSYEQYF.

The rearrangement joins TRBV14 to TRBJ2-7; 7 bases are shared with TRBD1. CDR1 is SGHDN, CDR2 FVKESK, per germline. This CDR3 is 16 amino acids long. Germline trimming cut 0 bases from V and 2 bases from J; bases unmatched to any gene: 7. DNA of the CDR3: TGTGCCAGCAGCCAAGATCGGACAGGCACCCCCTACGAGCAGTACTTC. Amino acid sequence: CASSQDRTGTPYEQYF.

The CDR3 region has the DNA TGTGCCAGCAGCCCGAGGGGGACTAGCGTAAACACCGGGGAGCTGTTTTTT. Its protein product is CASSPRGTSVNTGELFF. This chain links TRBV9 with TRBJ2-2; 10 positions agree with TRBD2. The V and J ends lost 4 bases and 2 bases, in that order; junction bases with no gene match: 8. Per germline, CDR1 SGDLS and CDR2 YYNGEE. The CDR3 is 17 residues long.

The chain joins TRBV6-1 to TRBJ1-3; a weak D match, TRBD1 (5 bases). CDR3 length equals 16 residues. V shed 3 bases and J shed 1 base, with 13 bases lying between them. Per germline, CDR1 MNHNS and CDR2 SASEGT. The CDR3 bases are TGTGCCAGCAGTGAGCAGATTGGGGCTTCTGGAAACACCATATATTTT. Protein: CASSEQIGASGNTIYF.

V gene TRBV11-1 combines with J gene TRBJ1-1; the match to TRBD1 covers 7 bases. Germline lookup yields CDR1 SGHAT and CDR2 FQDESV (reference sequence). J was trimmed by 1 base and V by 0 bases; bases with no gene match: 2. This CDR3 is 15 amino acids long. CDR3 sequence reads: CASSLADRRNTEAFF. The CDR3 region has the DNA TGTGCCAGCAGCTTAGCGGACAGGAGGAACACTGAAGCTTTCTTT. Filled out from reference TRBV11-1 and TRBJ1-1, the complete variable domain reads EAEVAQSPRYKITEKSQAVAFWCDPISGHATLYWYRQILGQGPELLVQFQDESVVDDSQLPKDRFSAERLKGVDSTLKIQPAELGDSAMYLCASSLADRRNTEAFFGQGTRLTVV.